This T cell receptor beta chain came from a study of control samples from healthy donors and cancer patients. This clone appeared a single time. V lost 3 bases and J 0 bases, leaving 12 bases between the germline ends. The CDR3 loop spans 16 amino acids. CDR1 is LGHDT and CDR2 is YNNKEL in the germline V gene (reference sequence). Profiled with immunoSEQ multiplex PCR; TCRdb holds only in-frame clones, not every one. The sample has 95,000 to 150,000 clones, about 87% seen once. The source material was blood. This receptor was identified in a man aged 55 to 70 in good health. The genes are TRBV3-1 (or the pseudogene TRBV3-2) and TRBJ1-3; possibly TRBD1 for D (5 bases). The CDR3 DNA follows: TGTGCCAGCAGCCATACAGGAGGGCTCTCTGGAAACACCATATATTTT. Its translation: CASSHTGGLSGNTIYF.